This T cell receptor (beta chain) was sequenced in a study of T-cell reconstitution after alpha-beta-depleted transplantation in children. The ends were cut back, 3 bases at V and 5 bases at J, with 17 bases in the middle. Germline values: CDR1 LGHNA, CDR2 YSLEER. The CDR3 is made up of 16 amino acids. The library targeted TCRbeta and was prepared with unique molecular identifiers. TCRdb processed the PCR reads anew with MiXCR; each CDR3 protein has one entry. The sample lists around 600,000 distinct CDR3 sequences, more than 20% seen once, with approximately 14% in the top ten. The sequencing here drew on PBMCs, mostly from graft donor cells, taken 360 days after TCRalphabeta/CD19-depleted stem cell transplant. This sequence was found in a boy in the first two years of life who had a stem cell transplant for acute myeloid leukemia, so the T cells may come from the graft donor. The rearrangement joins TRBV4-3 to TRBJ2-1; D ambiguous. CDR3 bases: TGCGCCAGCAGCCAGCCACCTCTGGACCGAAACAATGAGCAGTTCTTC. Residues: CASSQPPLDRNNEQFF.